This entry lists 21 T cell receptor beta chains sequenced from one sample in a study of cytomegalovirus exposure and HLA in healthy donors. PCR amplification relied on 60 Vbeta primers (plus 13 Jbeta primers). This table comes from immunoSEQ multiplex PCR, and its TCRdb copy is limited to in-frame clones, with some not included. The sample has about 150,000 clones; 55% to 70% are singletons. The sequenced material came from PBMCs. The source is a woman aged 60 to 75 in good health and CMV-seropositive.

This clone showed up just a few times. This rearrangement joins TRBV4-2 to TRBJ2-1, with 8 bases aligning to TRBD2. V was clipped by 1 base and J by 1 base; unmatched bases: 6. The CDR3 is made up of 17 amino acids. Germline V gene sequence: CDR1 LGHNA, CDR2 YNFKEQ. This chain's CDR3 is CASSQVGGRRSYNEQFF. CDR3 coding DNA: TGTGCCAGCAGCCAAGTGGGCGGGAGGCGGTCCTACAATGAGCAGTTCTTC.

The table lists this clone with a count of one. The V call is TRBV7-2, the J call TRBJ2-7, with 12 bases aligning to TRBD2. The CDR3 is 15 residues long. With 4 bases clipped from V and 4 bases from J, the junction kept 5 bases outside the gene matches. CDR1 is SGHTA and CDR2 is FQGNSA in the germline V gene. CDR3 coding DNA: TGTGCCAGCAGCTACCGACTAGCGGGGGTTTACGAGCAGTACTTC. This encodes CASSYRLAGVYEQYF.

DNA for the CDR3: TGTGCCATCAGTGAGTCGGGAAGGGGACTAGCCAAAAACATTCAGTACTTC. Its protein product is CAISESGRGLAKNIQYF. The chain uses TRBV10-3 and TRBJ2-4; D perhaps matches TRBD2 (6 bases). The CDR3 consists of 17 residues. CDR1 ENHRY and CDR2 SYGVKD come from the germline V gene. V shed 0 bases and J shed 0 bases, with 12 bases lying between them.

The CDR3 sequence is CASSLFSSNEQFF. The CDR3 DNA follows: TGCGCCAGCAGCTTGTTTAGCAGCAATGAGCAGTTCTTC. The chain is built from TRBV5-1 and TRBJ2-1; no reliable D call. From germline, CDR1 is SGHRS and CDR2 YFSETQ. V was shortened by 1 base and J by 6 bases, with 8 bases between the two germline ends. The CDR3 loop spans 13 amino acids.

The chain has TRBV18 and TRBJ1-1; tentatively, D is TRBD1 (6 bases). Germline assignment: CDR1 KGHSH and CDR2 LQKENI. Trimming cost V 0 bases and J 0 bases, with 8 bases left between them. CDR3 length equals 15 residues. CDR3 DNA sequence: TGTGCCAGCTCACCACCTGGGGGCCTGAACACTGAAGCTTTCTTT. It encodes CASSPPGGLNTEAFF.

This clone was observed at least ten times. The chain joins TRBV6-1 to TRBJ1-3; 7 bases are shared with TRBD1. V shed 6 bases and J 3 bases; nucleotides not matched to a gene: 5. This CDR3 contains 14 residues. Germline lookup yields CDR1 MNHNS and CDR2 SASEGT. As DNA, the CDR3 is TGTGCCAGCAGCTCGACAGGGAATGGAAACACCATATATTTT. It encodes CASSSTGNGNTIYF.

The chain uses TRBV28 and TRBJ2-1, with TRBD2 identical over 10 bases. The CDR3 is 16 amino acids. The trim removed 5 bases at V and 4 bases at J, leaving 8 bases unmatched. Germline V gene lookup returns CDR1 MDHEN and CDR2 SYDVKM. CDR3 in DNA: TGTGCCAGCAGTCCCCCCCTAGCGGGAGAATACAATGAGCAGTTCTTC. Encoded protein: CASSPPLAGEYNEQFF. Filled out from reference TRBV28 and TRBJ2-1, the complete variable domain reads DVKVTQSSRYLVKRTGEKVFLECVQDMDHENMFWYRQDPGLGLRLIYFSYDVKMKEKGDIPEGYSVSREKKERFSLILESASTNQTSMYLCASSPPLAGEYNEQFFGPGTRLTVL.

The chain combines TRBV5-1 with TRBJ1-1; 9 bases are a match to TRBD1. Germline lookup yields CDR1 SGHRS and CDR2 YFSETQ. Trimming at V came to 4 bases and at J to 7 bases, leaving 8 bases not matched to a gene. This CDR3 contains 14 residues. CDR3 in amino acids: CASSPGTGWSEAFF. CDR3 in DNA: TGCGCCAGCAGCCCAGGGACAGGGTGGAGTGAAGCTTTCTTT.

The chain combines TRBV5-4 with TRBJ1-2; D may be TRBD1 (6 bases). The V gene lost 2 bases and the J gene lost 8 bases, with 13 bases spanning the gap. The CDR3 loop spans 13 amino acids. In germline, CDR1 is SGHNT, CDR2 YYREEE (reference sequence). CDR3 loop: CASSFEGGYGYTF. The CDR3 DNA sequence: TGTGCCAGCAGCTTCGAGGGGGGGTACGGCTACACCTTC. Drawing the rest from reference TRBV5-4 and TRBJ1-2, the complete variable domain is ETGVTQSPTHLIKTRGQQVTLRCSSQSGHNTVSWYQQALGQGPQFIFQYYREEENGRGNFPPRFSGLQFPNYSSELNVNALELDDSALYLCASSFEGGYGYTFGSGTRLTVV.

This chain joins TRBV7-9 and TRBJ1-4, with a weak D call TRBD1 (6 bases). Germline-derived CDR1 and CDR2 are SEHNR and FQNEAQ (reference sequence). V lost 5 bases and J lost 10, with 17 bases in between. The CDR3 consists of 14 residues. The CDR3 bases are TGTGCCAGCAGCGATCAACAGGGAATGGGAAAACTGTTTTTT. Its translation is CASSDQQGMGKLFF.

The chain uses TRBV19 and TRBJ1-1; tentatively, D is TRBD1 (6 bases). The V end was cut by 6 bases, the J end by 1 base, with 6 bases between. Per the germline V gene, CDR1 is LNHDA and CDR2 is SQIVND (reference sequence). This CDR3 region has 12 residues. The CDR3 sequence: CASRGQNTEAFF. CDR3 DNA: TGTGCCAGTAGGGGACAGAACACTGAAGCTTTCTTT. The full variable domain, rest sourced from reference TRBV19 and TRBJ1-1, is DGGITQSPKYLFRKEGQNVTLSCEQNLNHDAMYWYRQDPGQGLRLIYYSQIVNDFQKGDIAEGYSVSREKKESFPLTVTSAQKNPTAFYLCASRGQNTEAFFGQGTRLTVV.

This chain joins TRBV15 and TRBJ2-7; the match to TRBD1 covers 10 bases. CDR1 and CDR2 from the germline V gene are LNHNV and YYDKDF (reference sequence). J lost 2 bases, V lost 3 bases, and 10 bases had no gene match. The CDR3 spans 17 residues. The CDR3 sequence: CATSSDWRQGAPYEQYF. The CDR3 nucleotides are TGTGCCACCAGCAGCGACTGGCGACAGGGGGCCCCCTACGAGCAGTACTTC.

The chain is built from TRBV19 and TRBJ1-4; 7 bases map to TRBD1. The CDR3 spans 14 residues. The V and J ends lost 5 bases and 4 bases, in that order; junction bases with no gene match: 4. Germline CDR1 reads LNHDA; CDR2 reads SQIVND (reference sequence). The chain's CDR3 is CASSGGQRNEKLFF. In nucleotides, the CDR3 is TGTGCCAGTAGTGGGGGACAGCGTAATGAAAAACTGTTTTTT.

The chain carries TRBV25-1 and TRBJ2-7; maybe TRBD2 (6 bases). CDR3 length: 15 amino acids. Trimming pared 6 bases from V and 2 bases from J, leaving 17 bases between. CDR1 is MGHDK and CDR2 is SYGVNS in the germline V gene. The CDR3: CASSPSDILTYEQYF. The CDR3 DNA reads as TGTGCCAGCAGCCCTAGCGACATATTAACCTACGAGCAGTACTTC.

J is TRBJ2-3 and V is TRBV5-1, with a weak D call TRBD2 (6 bases). The CDR3 contains 17 residues. Trimming cost V 6 bases and J 0 bases, with 20 bases left between them. Germline assignment: CDR1 SGHRS and CDR2 YFSETQ. CDR3: CASNLGSGGASTDTQYF. The CDR3 region has the DNA TGCGCCAGCAACCTGGGGAGCGGAGGGGCTAGCACAGATACGCAGTATTTT. The full variable domain, with the rest looked up from reference TRBV5-1 and TRBJ2-3, is KAGVTQTPRYLIKTRGQQVTLSCSPISGHRSVSWYQQTPGQGLQFLFEYFSETQRNKGNFPGRFSGRQFSNSRSEMNVSTLELGDSALYLCASNLGSGGASTDTQYFGPGTRLTVL.

The chain links TRBV9 to TRBJ2-2; the match to TRBD1 covers 8 bases. The CDR3 spans 18 residues. CDR1 and CDR2 (germline): SGDLS, YYNGEE. V trimming: 4 bases; J trimming: 0 bases; junction bases outside the gene matches: 11. DNA of the CDR3: TGTGCCAGCAGCCCCCGGACAGGGTACATTCCGAACACCGGGGAGCTGTTTTTT. Protein sequence: CASSPRTGYIPNTGELFF.

J is TRBJ2-3 and V is TRBV2; 8 bases are shared with TRBD2. V lost 7 bases and J lost 0; bases outside the gene matches: 6. This CDR3 has 15 amino acids. Germline lookup yields CDR1 SNHLY and CDR2 FYNNEI. The CDR3 coding sequence is TGTGCCAGCACTAAAGCGGGAGAGAGCACAGATACGCAGTATTTT. Translating gives CASTKAGESTDTQYF. The variable domain in full, completed from reference TRBV2 and TRBJ2-3, reads EPEVTQTPSHQVTQMGQEVILRCVPISNHLYFYWYRQILGQKVEFLVSFYNNEISEKSEIFDDQFSVERPDGSNFTLKIRSTKLEDSAMYFCASTKAGESTDTQYFGPGTRLTVL.

The chain employs TRBV10-3 and TRBJ1-3; D ambiguous. There are 12 residues in the CDR3. Trimming left V 6 bases short and J 4 bases short, with 7 bases between. Germline CDR1 reads ENHRY; CDR2 reads SYGVKD. CDR3 in amino acids: CAISARGNTIYF. DNA for the CDR3: TGTGCCATCAGCGCACGGGGAAACACCATATATTTT.

This clone was seen only once. V usage is TRBV2 and J usage is TRBJ2-5, with 9 bases that match TRBD2. CDR1 is SNHLY and CDR2 is FYNNEI in the germline V gene. CDR3 size: 14 residues. V gave up 5 bases and J gave up 3 bases; unmatched junction bases: 4. CDR3 sequence reads: CASSRLAGEETQYF. CDR3 DNA sequence: TGTGCCAGCAGTAGATTAGCGGGGGAAGAGACCCAGTACTTC.

The chain carries TRBV28 and TRBJ2-5; D is unclear. The V gene's germline CDR1 is MDHEN and CDR2 SYDVKM. The ends were cut back, 8 bases at V and 0 bases at J, with 10 bases in the middle. The CDR3 runs to 13 residues. The CDR3: CASANLDQETQYF. The CDR3 DNA reads TGTGCCAGCGCCAACCTAGACCAAGAGACCCAGTACTTC. Filled out from reference TRBV28 and TRBJ2-5, the complete variable domain reads DVKVTQSSRYLVKRTGEKVFLECVQDMDHENMFWYRQDPGLGLRLIYFSYDVKMKEKGDIPEGYSVSREKKERFSLILESASTNQTSMYLCASANLDQETQYFGPGTRLLVL.

The V call is TRBV5-6, the J call TRBJ1-2; 7 bases line up with TRBD1. The ends lost 2 bases at V and 6 bases at J; junction bases unmatched: 1. CDR3 size: 12 residues. Germline CDR1 is SGHDT and CDR2 is YYEEEE. The CDR3 reads CASSLGTDGYTF. In DNA form, the CDR3 reads TGTGCCAGCAGCTTAGGGACAGATGGCTACACCTTC.